This passage covers 9 T cell receptor beta chains from one sample sequenced in a study of blood T cell repertoires in COVID-19. Using immunoSEQ multiplex PCR, the repertoire was profiled, and TCRdb retains in-frame clones only, with some absent. The table records fewer than 80,000 clones, around 90% of them present only once. Sequencing was performed on peripheral blood. The receptors originated from a human donor in a cohort sampled during active COVID-19.

The chain has TRBV12-3 or TRBV12-4 and TRBJ2-7; TRBD1 aligns across 7 bases. Germline trimming cut 6 bases from V and 11 bases from J; bases unmatched to any gene: 13. The CDR3 runs to 13 residues. CDR3 nucleotide sequence: TGTGCCAGCAGCGGGACGACAGGGAAGGTTGAGTACTTC. This codes for CASSGTTGKVEYF.

The chain links TRBV3-1 (or the pseudogene TRBV3-2) to TRBJ2-1, with TRBD1 identical over 10 bases. The CDR3 is made up of 14 amino acids. Losses at the gene ends were 3 bases for V and 10 bases for J; bases not matched to a gene: 6. Germline V gene lookup returns CDR1 LGHDT and CDR2 YNNKEL (reference sequence). CDR3 DNA sequence: TGTGCCAGCAGCCAGACAGGGGGCCGGGGAGAGCAGTTCTTC. Protein product: CASSQTGGRGEQFF.

The rearrangement joins TRBV14 to TRBJ2-1, with 7 bases lining up with TRBD2. Germline V CDR1 and CDR2: SGHDN, FVKESK. With 4 bases clipped from V and 2 bases from J, the junction kept 11 bases outside the gene matches. The CDR3 is 17 residues long. The chain's CDR3 is CASSRPGLTIAYNEQFF. The CDR3 DNA sequence: TGTGCCAGCAGCCGCCCGGGACTAACTATCGCCTACAATGAGCAGTTCTTC.

Only one count was recorded for this clone. Other DNA sequences from this sample encode an identical CDR3 as well. CDR3 in amino acids: CASSLEGRGEGTEAFF. CDR3 sequence (DNA): TGCGCCAGCAGCTTGGAGGGGCGGGGGGAAGGTACTGAAGCTTTCTTT. The chain has TRBV5-1 and TRBJ1-1; TRBD1 might be the D (5 bases). This CDR3 has 16 residues. V gave up 0 bases and J gave up 5 bases, with 17 bases separating them. Germline V CDR1 and CDR2: SGHRS, YFSETQ.

The chain uses TRBV7-9 and TRBJ2-4, with no clear D. Germline CDR1 is SEHNR and CDR2 is FQNEAQ (reference sequence). The CDR3 is 16 residues long. V lost 6 bases, J lost 0 bases, and 15 bases lay in between. The CDR3 DNA reads TGTGCCAGCAGTCTTCAGACGCGGTTAGCCAAAAACATTCAGTACTTC. Residues: CASSLQTRLAKNIQYF.

This chain joins TRBV9 and TRBJ2-2; 9 bases map to TRBD1. The germline CDR1 and CDR2 sequences are SGDLS and YYNGEE. The length of the CDR3 is 14 residues. With V trimmed by 0 bases and J by 6 bases, 0 bases remained unmatched. The CDR3 region is CASSVGQGAGELFF. Written as DNA, the CDR3 is TGTGCCAGCAGCGTAGGACAGGGGGCCGGGGAGCTGTTTTTT.

The chain couples TRBV6-6 to TRBJ2-5; D perhaps matches TRBD2 (5 bases). CDR3 length: 14 residues. Germline CDR1 is MNHNY and CDR2 is SVGAGI (reference sequence). Deletions cut 0 bases from V and 4 bases from J, with 9 bases between. The CDR3 protein is CASSYSRLAETQYF. The CDR3 nucleotides are TGTGCCAGCAGTTACTCGAGGCTAGCAGAGACCCAGTACTTC.

This clone showed up just a few times. The genes are TRBV2 and TRBJ1-1, with D tentatively TRBD1 (5 bases). Trimming took off 3 bases at V and 7 bases at J, with 12 bases between the two ends. The CDR3 sequence is 13 residues long. Per germline, CDR1 SNHLY and CDR2 FYNNEI. The CDR3 reads CASSEGTLLEAFF. CDR3 nucleotides: TGTGCCAGCAGTGAGGGGACTCTACTTGAAGCTTTCTTT.

This sequence joins TRBV27 and TRBJ1-6; D may be TRBD1 (6 bases). Germline V gives CDR1 MNHEY, CDR2 SMNVEV (reference sequence). There are 13 residues in the CDR3. Between the trimmed V and J ends, which lost 6 bases and 7 bases, there was a span of 10 bases. CDR3 coding DNA: TGTGCCAGCAGGCCCACAGGGAATTCACCCCTCCACTTT. Amino acids: CASRPTGNSPLHF.